One and the same sample provided the 24 T cell receptor beta chains below, sequenced in a study of cytomegalovirus exposure and HLA in healthy donors. PCR was performed using 60 Vbeta and 13 Jbeta primers. Profiled with immunoSEQ multiplex PCR; TCRdb holds only in-frame clones, not every one. Here the sample spans a few hundred thousand clones, about 89% being singletons. Material: PBMCs. All receptors derive from a woman between 18 and 30 years old in good health and CMV-seronegative.

The chain carries TRBV7-8 and TRBJ2-7; no clear D gene. This CDR3 has 12 amino acids. Germline V CDR1 and CDR2: SGHVS, FQNEAQ. Trimming shortened V by 4 bases and J by 5 bases, and 9 bases separated the two germline ends. This CDR3 reads CASSYVRDEQYF. CDR3 bases: TGTGCCAGCAGCTACGTCCGGGACGAGCAGTACTTC.

Note on this clone: The sample contains more than one DNA sequence encoding this CDR3. The V and J genes are TRBV7-2 and TRBJ1-5; D is ambiguous. Germline values: CDR1 SGHTA, CDR2 FQGNSA. V dropped 4 bases and J dropped 4 bases, with 8 bases sitting between them. The CDR3 loop spans 13 amino acids. CDR3: CASSSRGNQPQHF. Written as DNA, the CDR3 is TGTGCCAGCAGCTCACGAGGGAATCAGCCCCAGCATTTT.

The J gene is TRBJ2-1, the V gene TRBV6-5, with TRBD2 identical over 15 bases. The V and J ends lost 10 bases and 8 bases, in that order; junction bases with no gene match: 6. The CDR3 loop spans 14 amino acids. Germline V lookup: CDR1 MNHEY, CDR2 SVGAGI. CDR3 sequence reads: CATRGLAGGHEQFF. The CDR3 DNA reads as TGTGCCACCCGCGGACTAGCGGGGGGGCATGAGCAGTTCTTC.

The chain employs TRBV4-1 and TRBJ2-3; TRBD2 agrees at 13 bases. After removal of 1 base from V and 5 bases from J, the junction contained 0 bases not matched to a gene. Germline CDR1 is MGHRA and CDR2 is YSYEKL. This CDR3 contains 15 residues. As DNA, the CDR3 is TGCGCCAGCAGCCAAGGGACTAGCGGGAGAGATACGCAGTATTTT. Its translation: CASSQGTSGRDTQYF.

This clone showed up just a few times. The gene calls are TRBV13 and TRBJ1-2, with D unclear. The CDR3 contains 14 residues. The germline V gene has CDR1 PRHDT and CDR2 FYEKMQ (reference sequence). Trimming pared 3 bases from V and 4 bases from J, leaving 12 bases between. CDR3 in DNA: TGTGCCAGCAGCTTGGAGAGGGCGGCCTATGGCTACACCTTC. Its protein is CASSLERAAYGYTF.

The genes are TRBV29-1 and TRBJ1-2; 12 nucleotides line up with TRBD1. J was trimmed by 12 bases and V by 7 bases; bases with no gene match: 15. Germline CDR1 SQVTM, CDR2 ANQGSEA. There are 14 residues in the CDR3. DNA of the CDR3: TGCAGCGCCGATAACAGCGGGACAGGGGGCCGGGACACCTTC. This gives the protein CSADNSGTGGRDTF.

The rearrangement uses TRBV5-1 and TRBJ2-5; D may be TRBD2 (5 bases). This CDR3 has 14 residues. The ends were cut back, 1 base at V and 3 bases at J, with 10 bases in the middle. Germline lookup yields CDR1 SGHRS and CDR2 YFSETQ. In DNA, the CDR3 is TGCGCCAGCAGCTTGTCGGACTTAGAAGAGACCCAGTACTTC. It codes for CASSLSDLEETQYF.

This clone showed up just once. The chain employs TRBV7-8 and TRBJ1-5; 7 bases are shared with TRBD1. There are 14 residues in the CDR3. CDR1 and CDR2 from the germline V gene are SGHVS and FQNEAQ. After removal of 6 bases from V and 7 bases from J, the junction contained 9 bases not matched to a gene. The CDR3 nucleotides read TGTGCCAGCAGTCAATCCAGGGGGAACCAGCCCCAGCATTTT. Its protein is CASSQSRGNQPQHF.

This chain connects TRBV5-6 to TRBJ1-1, with a possible D match to TRBD1 (6 bases). V was cut by 5 bases and J by 0 bases, with 14 bases left in between. The CDR3 runs 15 residues. Germline V lookup: CDR1 SGHDT, CDR2 YYEEEE. In DNA form, the CDR3 reads TGTGCCAGCAGGTCTGACAGGAGGATGAACACTGAAGCTTTCTTT. This gives the protein CASRSDRRMNTEAFF.

The J gene is TRBJ2-5, the V gene TRBV18; D is unclear. The V and J ends lost 2 bases and 0 bases respectively, with 7 bases between them. Looked up from germline, CDR1 is KGHSH and CDR2 is LQKENI. The CDR3 covers 14 residues. The CDR3 region has the DNA TGTGCCAGCTCACCATCCAGGAACCAAGAGACCCAGTACTTC. This codes for CASSPSRNQETQYF.

The V gene is TRBV25-1, the J gene TRBJ2-5; weak D call: TRBD1 (6 bases). Trimming took 3 bases from V and 5 from J, leaving 16 bases between them. This CDR3 is built from 15 residues. Germline CDR1 MGHDK, CDR2 SYGVNS. CDR3 nucleotides: TGTGCCAGCAGTGACCGGGACAAACGGACGGAGACCCAGTACTTC. It yields the protein CASSDRDKRTETQYF.

This sequence joins TRBV6-1 and TRBJ1-3, with D perhaps TRBD1 (5 bases). This CDR3 is built from 14 residues. Germline-derived CDR1 and CDR2 are MNHNS and SASEGT. V dropped 3 bases and J dropped 2 bases, with 8 bases sitting between them. This CDR3 reads CASSEGGAGNTIYF. The CDR3, as DNA: TGTGCCAGCAGTGAGGGGGGTGCTGGAAACACCATATATTTT.

J is TRBJ2-5 and V is TRBV10-3; 7 nucleotides line up with TRBD1. The J call may be incorrect, as the DNA end agrees better with TRBJ2-7. Germline V gene data show CDR1 as ENHRY and CDR2 as SYGVKD. The CDR3 has 14 amino acids. As DNA, the CDR3 is TGTGCCATCAGTGCGCAGGGGGTGATTAACGAGCAGTACTTC. It yields the protein CAISAQGVINEQYF.

The rearrangement links TRBV30 to TRBJ1-5; unclear D gene. Trimming removed 0 bases at V and 0 bases at J, with 12 bases between. The CDR3 sequence is 16 residues long. CDR1 is GTSNPN, CDR2 SVGIG, per germline (reference sequence). This chain's CDR3 is CAWSVGRFYSNQPQHF. In nucleotides, the CDR3 is TGTGCCTGGAGTGTAGGCAGGTTTTATAGCAATCAGCCCCAGCATTTT.

The chain links TRBV5-1 to TRBJ1-3; 9 bases map to TRBD1. The CDR3 sequence is 16 residues long. V trimming: 7 bases; J trimming: 0 bases; junction bases outside the gene matches: 8. The germline CDR1 and CDR2 sequences are SGHRS and YFSETQ. The DNA for the CDR3 is TGCGCCAGCGGCCCGGGACAGGGATTCTCTGGAAACACCATATATTTT. Translation: CASGPGQGFSGNTIYF. Filled out from reference TRBV5-1 and TRBJ1-3, the complete variable domain reads KAGVTQTPRYLIKTRGQQVTLSCSPISGHRSVSWYQQTPGQGLQFLFEYFSETQRNKGNFPGRFSGRQFSNSRSEMNVSTLELGDSALYLCASGPGQGFSGNTIYFGEGSWLTVV.

J is TRBJ2-7 and V is TRBV10-3; the D is unclear. The V and J ends lost 1 base and 3 bases respectively, with 7 bases between them. The CDR3 totals 13 residues. Germline V gives CDR1 ENHRY, CDR2 SYGVKD. The CDR3 region has the DNA TGTGCCATCAGTGAGTTGTCCAGCTACGAGCAGTACTTC. Its translation is CAISELSSYEQYF.

V gene TRBV19 combines with J gene TRBJ2-1; 7 nucleotides match TRBD1. V dropped 2 bases and J dropped 7; count of bases not matched to a gene: 2. This CDR3 has 13 amino acids. CDR1 is LNHDA, CDR2 SQIVND, per germline (reference sequence). The CDR3 region has the DNA TGTGCCAGTAGTATACGACAGGGAAATGAGCAGTTCTTC. It encodes CASSIRQGNEQFF.

The V call is TRBV4-1, the J call TRBJ2-7; TRBD1 might be the D (5 bases). V lost 1 base to trimming and J lost 6 bases, with 7 bases between them. The CDR3 runs 12 residues. From germline, CDR1 is MGHRA and CDR2 YSYEKL. This CDR3 reads CASSQVTGEQYF. The CDR3 DNA sequence: TGCGCCAGCAGCCAAGTTACAGGCGAGCAGTACTTC.

This chain connects TRBV18 to TRBJ1-4; no definite D call. CDR3 length equals 14 residues. The ends were cut back, 5 bases at V and 7 bases at J, with 14 bases in the middle. Germline V lookup: CDR1 KGHSH, CDR2 LQKENI. In DNA form, the CDR3 reads TGTGCCAGCTCAACTTTGGAGTGGAGTGAAAAACTGTTTTTT. This gives the protein CASSTLEWSEKLFF. The full variable domain, with the rest looked up from reference TRBV18 and TRBJ1-4, is NAGVMQNPRHLVRRRGQEARLRCSPMKGHSHVYWYRQLPEEGLKFMVYLQKENIIDESGMPKERFSAEFPKEGPSILRIQQVVRGDSAAYFCASSTLEWSEKLFFGSGTQLSVL.

The chain recombines TRBV30 with TRBJ2-5; 8 nucleotides align to TRBD1. The CDR3 totals 14 residues. Germline CDR1 is GTSNPN and CDR2 is SVGIG (reference sequence). V lost 5 bases to trimming and J lost 5 bases; unmatched junction nucleotides: 10. CDR3 region: CAWGSGQGVETQYF. CDR3 nucleotide sequence: TGTGCCTGGGGATCCGGACAGGGAGTGGAGACCCAGTACTTC. The complete variable domain, with remaining parts taken from reference TRBV30 and TRBJ2-5, reads SQTIHQWPATLVQPVGSPLSLECTVEGTSNPNLYWYRQAAGRGLQLLFYSVGIGQISSEVPQNLSASRPQDRQFILSSKKLLLSDSGFYLCAWGSGQGVETQYFGPGTRLLVL.

Here the CDR3 reads CASSLVGGSGANVLTF. The DNA for the CDR3 is TGTGCCAGCAGCTTGGTAGGGGGCTCTGGGGCCAACGTCCTGACTTTC. The gene calls are TRBV5-6 and TRBJ2-6, with D perhaps matching TRBD1 (6 bases). Trimming removed 0 bases from V and 0 bases from J, with 7 bases in between. The CDR3 consists of 16 residues. From germline, CDR1 is SGHDT and CDR2 YYEEEE.

A single count supports this clone. V and J are TRBV27 and TRBJ2-1, with a weak D call TRBD1 (6 bases). V was cut by 7 bases and J by 11 bases, with 12 bases left in between. The CDR3 is 11 residues long. The germline V gene encodes CDR1 MNHEY and CDR2 SMNVEV (reference sequence). CDR3 sequence: CASTPRGQQFF. Written as DNA, the CDR3 is TGTGCCAGCACCCCCAGGGGACAGCAGTTCTTC.

The chain is built from TRBV4-1 and TRBJ1-2; tentative D call: TRBD1 (5 bases). Germline CDR1 and CDR2: MGHRA and YSYEKL. V lost 3 bases, J lost 5 bases, and 13 bases lay in between. There are 14 residues in the CDR3. The CDR3 reads CASSHRDRRYGYTF. The CDR3, as DNA: TGCGCCAGCAGCCACAGGGATCGTAGGTATGGCTACACCTTC.

The chain employs TRBV4-3 and TRBJ2-7, with 9 bases that match TRBD1. The junction had 4 bases not matched to a gene; V was cut back by 0 bases and J by 1 base. This CDR3 has 16 residues. Germline V gene data show CDR1 as LGHNA and CDR2 as YSLEER. CDR3: CASSQDPGTGSYEQYF. CDR3 DNA: TGCGCCAGCAGCCAAGACCCCGGGACAGGGTCCTACGAGCAGTACTTC.